The next 28 T cell receptor beta chains were all read from a single sample in a study of T-cell reconstitution after alpha-beta-depleted transplantation in children. Researchers prepared the TCRbeta library using unique molecular identifiers, the study reports. TCRdb reprocessed the PCR reads with MiXCR, giving one entry per CDR3 protein. The table includes about 98,000 distinct CDR3 sequences, 20% to 25% detected once. The sequenced sample was PBMCs, obtained before TCRalphabeta/CD19-depleted stem cell transplant. These receptors all stem from a boy under 10 years old with acute lymphoblastic leukemia, due to receive a stem cell transplant.

This clonotype appeared many times. The chain uses TRBV29-1 and TRBJ2-7, with 7 bases fitting TRBD2. The CDR3 is made up of 12 amino acids. Per the germline V gene, CDR1 is SQVTM and CDR2 is ANQGSEA. Germline trimming cut 7 bases from V and 6 bases from J; bases unmatched to any gene: 9. CDR3 nucleotide sequence: TGCAGCGGAGGGAGGGGAAAAGGCGAGCAGTACTTC. This codes for CSGGRGKGEQYF.

This clonotype was seen more than once but under ten times. This sequence joins TRBV29-1 and TRBJ1-1, with a weak D call TRBD1 (6 bases). CDR1 is SQVTM, CDR2 ANQGSEA, per germline. This CDR3 contains 15 residues. Trimming shortened V by 4 bases and J by 0 bases, and 15 bases separated the two germline ends. The CDR3 coding sequence is TGCAGCGTTGTGGTCAGGGGAGTAATGAACACTGAAGCTTTCTTT. Translation: CSVVVRGVMNTEAFF. The complete variable domain, with remaining parts taken from reference TRBV29-1 and TRBJ1-1, reads SAVISQKPSRDICQRGTSLTIQCQVDSQVTMMFWYRQQPGQSLTLIATANQGSEATYESGFVIDKFPISRPNLTFSTLTVSNMSPEDSSIYLCSVVVRGVMNTEAFFGQGTRLTVV.

This clonotype came up a few times. The chain carries TRBV5-1 and TRBJ2-3; D remains unclear. The CDR3 consists of 15 residues. The V end was cut by 0 bases, the J end by 0 bases, with 8 bases between. The germline gives CDR1 SGHRS, CDR2 YFSETQ. CDR3: CASSLVASSTDTQYF. The DNA of the CDR3 is TGCGCCAGCAGCTTGGTTGCGTCTAGCACAGATACGCAGTATTTT.

This clonotype was detected a few times. V and J are TRBV7-9 and TRBJ2-7; D might be TRBD2 (6 bases). With 5 bases removed from V and 3 bases from J, the gap between germline ends came to 23 bases. The V gene's germline CDR1 is SEHNR and CDR2 FQNEAQ (reference sequence). CDR3 length: 17 amino acids. CDR3 DNA: TGTGCCAGCAGCCTATCTAATTCCGGGACTGTCGGCTACGAGCAGTACTTC. Amino acid sequence: CASSLSNSGTVGYEQYF.

This clonotype was detected a few times. J is TRBJ2-2 and V is TRBV20-1, with D unresolved. CDR3 size: 14 residues. CDR1 is DFQATT and CDR2 is SNEGSKA in the germline V gene (reference sequence). V was pared by 2 bases and J by 5 bases, with 12 bases between. CDR3 in amino acids: CSARSRGGTGELFF. The CDR3 coding sequence is TGCAGTGCTAGATCCCGAGGTGGGACCGGGGAGCTGTTTTTT.

V gene TRBV28 combines with J gene TRBJ2-7; D ambiguous. Trimming cost V 2 bases and J 5 bases, with 13 bases left between them. CDR1 MDHEN and CDR2 SYDVKM come from the germline V gene. This CDR3 spans 14 amino acids. CDR3 loop: CASSLKRNPHEQYF. Here the CDR3 DNA reads TGTGCCAGCAGTTTAAAGAGGAACCCCCACGAGCAGTACTTC.

The chain links TRBV5-6 to TRBJ2-1, with 7 bases that match TRBD2. The V gene's germline CDR1 is SGHDT and CDR2 YYEEEE. The CDR3 is 13 residues long. V dropped 10 bases and J dropped 2; count of bases not matched to a gene: 6. CDR3 sequence: CALELAPYNEQFF. CDR3 DNA sequence: TGTGCCCTAGAACTAGCGCCCTACAATGAGCAGTTCTTC.

In this sample, this clonotype turned up a few times. This CDR3 reads CSVLFTGELFF. CDR3 DNA: TGCAGCGTTCTCTTCACCGGGGAGCTGTTTTTT. The chain joins TRBV29-1 to TRBJ2-2; D ambiguous. The CDR3 covers 11 residues. Trimming cost V 5 bases and J 4 bases, with 5 bases left between them. The germline gives CDR1 SQVTM, CDR2 ANQGSEA.

The CDR3 nucleotides are TGCAGTGCCGAGGGACAAATGAACACTGAAGCTTTCTTT. As protein: CSAEGQMNTEAFF. This chain joins TRBV20-1 and TRBJ1-1, with a tentative D call TRBD1 (6 bases). Per the germline V gene, CDR1 is DFQATT and CDR2 is SNEGSKA (reference sequence). This CDR3 has 13 amino acids. The ends were cut back, 6 bases at V and 0 bases at J, with 11 bases in the middle.

The table lists this clonotype with a few counts. The V call is TRBV5-1, the J call TRBJ1-6; D not resolved. Germline CDR1 and CDR2: SGHRS and YFSETQ. The CDR3 is made up of 15 amino acids. Trimming removed 4 bases at V and 9 bases at J, with 17 bases between. As DNA, the CDR3 is TGCGCCAGCAGCGACGGAGGTATTGGTGGTTCACCCCTCCACTTT. It encodes CASSDGGIGGSPLHF. Looking up the rest from reference TRBV5-1 and TRBJ1-6 gives the full variable domain: KAGVTQTPRYLIKTRGQQVTLSCSPISGHRSVSWYQQTPGQGLQFLFEYFSETQRNKGNFPGRFSGRQFSNSRSEMNVSTLELGDSALYLCASSDGGIGGSPLHFGNGTRLTVT.

This clonotype was observed a handful of times. The rearrangement links TRBV11-3 to TRBJ2-1; D is undetermined. Trimming removed 1 base from V and 5 bases from J, with 9 bases in between. Germline CDR1 SGHNT, CDR2 YENEEA. CDR3 size: 14 residues. The CDR3 DNA is TGTGCCAGCAGCTTAGGGGGTGTGGACAATGAGCAGTTCTTC. This translates into CASSLGGVDNEQFF.

The chain employs TRBV3-1 and TRBJ2-1; tentatively, D is TRBD2 (5 bases). V shed 3 bases and J shed 6 bases, with 12 bases lying between them. Germline loops: CDR1 LGHDT, CDR2 YNNKEL (reference sequence). The CDR3 covers 14 residues. CDR3 region: CASSHPKAGNEQFF. CDR3 in DNA: TGTGCCAGCAGCCATCCCAAGGCGGGCAATGAGCAGTTCTTC.

This clonotype has more than one count but fewer than ten. V and J are TRBV12-5 and TRBJ1-1; 7 bases are a match to TRBD1. Looked up from germline, CDR1 is LGHNT and CDR2 is FRNRAP. This CDR3 has 14 residues. With 1 base clipped from V and 6 bases from J, the junction kept 5 bases outside the gene matches. The CDR3 DNA is TGTGCTAGTGGTTTGGGGGGACAGAGCGCTGAAGCTTTCTTT. As protein: CASGLGGQSAEAFF.

This clonotype was picked up many times. V is TRBV5-1 and J is TRBJ2-7; 8 bases are shared with TRBD1. After removal of 4 bases from V and 7 bases from J, the junction contained 13 bases not matched to a gene. CDR1 and CDR2 (germline): SGHRS, YFSETQ. The CDR3 runs 15 residues. The CDR3 DNA follows: TGCGCCAGCAGCCTGTCGTTCGGACAGGGAGGAGAGCAGTACTTC. The encoded protein is CASSLSFGQGGEQYF.

Sample share makes this clonotype medium-sized. This chain joins TRBV7-8 and TRBJ2-1; 10 bases line up with TRBD1. Germline V lookup: CDR1 SGHVS, CDR2 FQNEAQ. Trimming at V came to 5 bases and at J to 4 bases, leaving 8 bases not matched to a gene. This CDR3 is built from 16 residues. The CDR3 spells CASSPHVGQGYNEQFF. Written as DNA, the CDR3 is TGTGCCAGCAGCCCACACGTGGGACAGGGGTACAATGAGCAGTTCTTC.

The chain links TRBV20-1 to TRBJ1-1; D call uncertain. The V and J ends lost 6 bases and 0 bases respectively, with 11 bases between them. Germline loops: CDR1 DFQATT, CDR2 SNEGSKA (reference sequence). The CDR3 sequence is 13 residues long. CDR3 nucleotide sequence: TGCAGTGCCGATAACGGAGTGAACACTGAAGCTTTCTTT. Its translation is CSADNGVNTEAFF.

A few counts support this clonotype. This sequence joins TRBV3-1 and TRBJ2-1, with D perhaps given as TRBD1 or TRBD2 (6 bases each). This CDR3 has 16 amino acids. The V end lost 3 bases, the J end lost 8 bases, and 20 bases lay between the germline ends. CDR1 and CDR2 from the germline V gene are LGHDT and YNNKEL (reference sequence). Written as DNA, the CDR3 is TGTGCCAGCAGCCACTTCTTAGAGGGGGGTGGGCATGAGCAGTTCTTC. As protein: CASSHFLEGGGHEQFF.

The chain combines TRBV12-3 or TRBV12-4 with TRBJ2-1, with unresolved D. The CDR3 totals 12 residues. V was clipped by 5 bases and J by 7 bases, with 9 bases between them. Here the CDR3 reads CASSRRVNEQFF. In DNA form, the CDR3 reads TGTGCCAGCAGTCGGAGAGTTAATGAGCAGTTCTTC.

This clonotype was observed a handful of times. This chain connects TRBV28 to TRBJ1-5, with D tentatively TRBD1 (5 bases). From germline, CDR1 is MDHEN and CDR2 SYDVKM. The CDR3 spans 13 residues. Trimming stripped 7 bases from V and 8 bases from J, with 15 bases between. CDR3 DNA: TGTGCCAGCAAGAGGTCAGTGGGGGAGCCCCAGCATTTT. It is translated as CASKRSVGEPQHF.

Notes on this clonotype: In this CDR3 the conserved last residue, phenylalanine or tryptophan, is missing, so a read error is likely. The limits of the CDR3 on the DNA are not certain, so only TCRdb's listed CDR3 is given. The gene calls are TRBV5-4 and TRBJ2-3; the table calls TRBD1, which could not be checked here. The CDR3 numbers 12 amino acids, ends counted. Per germline, CDR1 SGHNT and CDR2 YYREEE (reference sequence). The CDR3 region is CASSLYRDSYSL.

This chain uses TRBV29-1 with TRBJ2-3; TRBD2 might be the D (6 bases). Trimming took 6 bases from V and 2 from J, leaving 12 bases between them. Germline CDR1 SQVTM, CDR2 ANQGSEA. CDR3 length equals 13 residues. The CDR3 is CSVERDFTDTQYF. In DNA, the CDR3 is TGCAGCGTCGAAAGGGACTTCACAGATACGCAGTATTTT.

This clonotype has more than one count but fewer than ten. The chain links TRBV20-1 to TRBJ2-3, with D uncertain. Germline CDR1 reads DFQATT; CDR2 reads SNEGSKA (reference sequence). The CDR3 consists of 14 residues. This CDR3 reads CRCQRTPSTDTQYF. DNA for the CDR3: TGCAGGTGCCAGAGGACCCCCAGCACAGATACGCAGTATTTT.

In nucleotides, the CDR3 is TGTGCCAGCAGTTATGGTGCGGGTAGGGCAGATACGCAGTATTTT. This sequence encodes CASSYGAGRADTQYF. V is TRBV6-5 and J is TRBJ2-3; D perhaps matches TRBD2 (5 bases). The length of the CDR3 is 15 residues. Germline V gene data show CDR1 as MNHEY and CDR2 as SVGAGI. The V and J ends lost 3 bases and 4 bases respectively, with 14 bases between them.

This clonotype was seen ten or more times. The chain couples TRBV4-1 to TRBJ2-3, with a tentative D call TRBD1 (8 bases). The CDR3 is made up of 16 amino acids. Germline assignment: CDR1 MGHRA and CDR2 YSYEKL. V shed 2 bases and J shed 5 bases, with 17 bases lying between them. The CDR3: CASSQFGQGGRDTQYF. CDR3 nucleotide sequence: TGCGCCAGCAGCCAATTTGGACAGGGAGGGAGAGATACGCAGTATTTT.

This CDR3 is CSARDRGRETQYF. The CDR3 DNA reads TGCAGTGCTAGAGATCGGGGGCGAGAGACCCAGTACTTC. The rearrangement joins TRBV20-1 to TRBJ2-5, with D perhaps being TRBD1 or TRBD2 (6 bases each). Germline assignment: CDR1 DFQATT and CDR2 SNEGSKA (reference sequence). The CDR3 has 13 residues. Trimming took off 0 bases at V and 4 bases at J, with 9 bases between the two ends.

About this clonotype itself: No conserved phenylalanine or tryptophan is present at the end of the CDR3, so a read error is the likely explanation. The V gene is TRBV20-1, the J gene TRBJ2-7; D uncertain. The CDR3 has 10 residues. Germline CDR1 is DFQATT and CDR2 is SNEGSKA (reference sequence). With 3 bases removed from V and 4 bases from J, the gap between germline ends came to 4 bases. The CDR3 loop reads CSASPYEQYS. For the CDR3, the DNA is TGCAGTGCTAGCCCTTACGAGCAGTACTCC.

This rearrangement joins TRBV28 to TRBJ1-2, with 7 bases identical to TRBD1. The length of the CDR3 is 13 residues. Germline-derived CDR1 and CDR2 are MDHEN and SYDVKM. Trimming removed 6 bases from V and 7 bases from J; junction bases left unmatched: 8. The CDR3 protein is CASSSGQGGGYTF. CDR3 bases: TGTGCCAGCAGCTCCGGGCAGGGGGGTGGCTACACCTTC.

The V call is TRBV5-6, the J call TRBJ2-2; tentatively, D is TRBD1 or TRBD2 (6 bases each). Germline assignment: CDR1 SGHDT and CDR2 YYEEEE. Trimming cost V 1 base and J 6 bases, with 16 bases left between them. The CDR3 runs to 16 residues. CDR3 in amino acids: CASSLFNGGLAGELFF. CDR3 DNA: TGTGCCAGCAGCTTGTTTAACGGGGGCTTGGCCGGGGAGCTGTTTTTT.